This T cell receptor beta chain was documented in a study of brain T cells in children with intractable seizures. Generated by immunoSEQ multiplex PCR, the TCRdb table keeps only in-frame clones and is missing some. The repertoire holds hundreds of thousands of clones, with 85% to 95% as singletons. Time point: blood from clinic visit 5 months post-surgery; TSC patient then seizure free. Patients received at least one anti-epileptic drug before surgery. The CDR3 extends over 13 amino acids. V dropped 0 bases and J dropped 2 bases, with 6 bases sitting between them. Germline CDR1 reads SGHKS; CDR2 reads YYEKEE (reference sequence).

The sample consisted of peripheral blood, taken 5 to 6 months after surgery. The chain has TRBV5-5 and TRBJ2-7; the D gene is possibly TRBD1 (6 bases). This TCR was recovered from a boy in the first two years of life with tuberous sclerosis and intractable seizures. The CDR3 bases are TGTGCCAGCAGCTTGGGGGGGCCCTACGAGCAGTACTTC. It specifies CASSLGGPYEQYF.